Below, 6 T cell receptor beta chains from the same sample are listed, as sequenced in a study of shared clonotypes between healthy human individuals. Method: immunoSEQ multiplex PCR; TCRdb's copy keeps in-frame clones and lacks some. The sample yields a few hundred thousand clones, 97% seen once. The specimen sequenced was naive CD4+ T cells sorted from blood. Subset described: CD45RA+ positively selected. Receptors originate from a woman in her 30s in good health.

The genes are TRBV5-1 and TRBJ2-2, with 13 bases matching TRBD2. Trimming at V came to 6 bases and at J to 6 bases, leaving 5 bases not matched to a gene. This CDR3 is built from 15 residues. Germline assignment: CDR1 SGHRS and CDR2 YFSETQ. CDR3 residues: CASTGLAGSPGELFF. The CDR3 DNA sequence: TGCGCCAGCACGGGACTAGCGGGGTCCCCCGGGGAGCTGTTTTTT.

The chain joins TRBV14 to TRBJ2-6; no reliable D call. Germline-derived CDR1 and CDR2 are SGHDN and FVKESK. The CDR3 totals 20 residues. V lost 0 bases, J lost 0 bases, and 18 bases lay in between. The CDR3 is CASSQDRRKVGSSGANVLTF. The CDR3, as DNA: TGTGCCAGCAGCCAAGATAGGAGAAAAGTGGGTTCCTCTGGGGCCAACGTCCTGACTTTC. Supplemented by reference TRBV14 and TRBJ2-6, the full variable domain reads EAGVTQFPSHSVIEKGQTVTLRCDPISGHDNLYWYRRVMGKEIKFLLHFVKESKQDESGMPNNRFLAERTGGTYSTLKVQPAELEDSGVYFCASSQDRRKVGSSGANVLTFGAGSRLTVL.

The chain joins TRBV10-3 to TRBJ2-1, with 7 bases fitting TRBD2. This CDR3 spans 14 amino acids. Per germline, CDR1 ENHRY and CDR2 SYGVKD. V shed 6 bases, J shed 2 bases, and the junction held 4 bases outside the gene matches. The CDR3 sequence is CAISAGLPYNEQFF. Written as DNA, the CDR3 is TGTGCCATCAGCGCGGGACTACCCTACAATGAGCAGTTCTTC.

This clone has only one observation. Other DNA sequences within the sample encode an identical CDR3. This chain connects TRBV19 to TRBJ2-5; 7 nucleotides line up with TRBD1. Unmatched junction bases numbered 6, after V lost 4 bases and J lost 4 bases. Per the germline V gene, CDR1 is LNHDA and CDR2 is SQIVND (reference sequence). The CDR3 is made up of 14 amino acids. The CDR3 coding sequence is TGTGCCAGTAGTAACCTACAGGGGCGAGAGACCCAGTACTTC. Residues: CASSNLQGRETQYF.

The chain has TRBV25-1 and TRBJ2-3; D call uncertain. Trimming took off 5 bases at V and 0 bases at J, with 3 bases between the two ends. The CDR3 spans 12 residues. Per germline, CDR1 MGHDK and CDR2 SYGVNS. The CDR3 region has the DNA TGTGCCAGCAGTCTAAGCACAGATACGCAGTATTTT. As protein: CASSLSTDTQYF.

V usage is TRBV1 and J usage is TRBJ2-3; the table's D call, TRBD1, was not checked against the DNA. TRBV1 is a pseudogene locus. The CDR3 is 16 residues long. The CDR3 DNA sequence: TGCACCAGCAGCCAAGCTGGGCCCCCCCTCACAGATACGCAGTATTTT. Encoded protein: CTSSQAGPPLTDTQYF.